This T cell receptor beta chain is drawn from a study of T cell repertoires in cytomegalovirus infection. Looking at the study overall: Recently described HLA-C-restricted plus well-studied HLA-B-restricted CMV epitopes were used. Matching HLA type, along with CMV infection, was indicated by public TCR beta signatures.

Study conclusions and caveats: The ex vivo response was dominated by HLA-C-restricted CMV-specific TCR beta clonotypes. Cumulative public TCR beta family frequency identified carriers of CMV plus the relevant HLA.

Many counts were recorded for this clonotype. The antigen remains undetermined. V was trimmed by 6 bases and J by 4 bases, leaving 15 bases between them. Germline lookup yields CDR1 MNHEY and CDR2 SVGAGI. There are 14 residues in the CDR3. Each CDR3 protein is one row after TCRdb ran MiXCR on the reads. The sample lists 700,000 to 850,000 distinct CDR3 sequences, 30% to 35% seen once, with approximately 13% in the top ten. The chain has TRBV6-5 and TRBJ1-2, with D possibly TRBD1 on 5 matching bases. The clonotype comes from a human donor in good health (CMV status not recorded). Some clones in this sample may be carry-over from other donors' samples. This specimen was cultured CD8+ T cells from PBMCs, taken from culture after CMV antigen stimulation. The CDR3, as DNA: TGTGCCAGCAGGATAGTCGGGGGTGGCTATGGCTACACCTTC. The encoded protein is CASRIVGGGYGYTF.